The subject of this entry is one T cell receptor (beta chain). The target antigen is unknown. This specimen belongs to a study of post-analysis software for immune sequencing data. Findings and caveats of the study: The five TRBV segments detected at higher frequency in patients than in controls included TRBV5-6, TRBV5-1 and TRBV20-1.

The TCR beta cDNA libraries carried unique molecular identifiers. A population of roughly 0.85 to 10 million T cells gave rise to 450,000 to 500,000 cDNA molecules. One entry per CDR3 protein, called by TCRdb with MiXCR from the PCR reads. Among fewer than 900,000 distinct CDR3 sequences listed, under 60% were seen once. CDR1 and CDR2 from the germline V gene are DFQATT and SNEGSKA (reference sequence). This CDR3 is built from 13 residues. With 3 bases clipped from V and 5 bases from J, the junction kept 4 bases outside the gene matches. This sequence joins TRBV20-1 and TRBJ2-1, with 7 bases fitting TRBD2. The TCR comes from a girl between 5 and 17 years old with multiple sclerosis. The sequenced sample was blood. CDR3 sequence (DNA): TGCAGTGCTAGCCGGGACTACAACAATGAGCAGTTCTTC. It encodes CSASRDYNNEQFF.